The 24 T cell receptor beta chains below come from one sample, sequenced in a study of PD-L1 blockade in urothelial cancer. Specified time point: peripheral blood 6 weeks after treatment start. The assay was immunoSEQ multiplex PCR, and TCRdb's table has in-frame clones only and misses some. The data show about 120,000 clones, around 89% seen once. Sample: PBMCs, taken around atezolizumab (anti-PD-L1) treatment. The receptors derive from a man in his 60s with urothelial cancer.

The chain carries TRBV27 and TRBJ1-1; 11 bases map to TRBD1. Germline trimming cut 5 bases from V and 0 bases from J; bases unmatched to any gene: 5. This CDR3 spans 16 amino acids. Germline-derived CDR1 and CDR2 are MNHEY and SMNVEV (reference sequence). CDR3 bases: TGTGCCAGCAGTCCCGGACAGGGGGCATTGAACACTGAAGCTTTCTTT. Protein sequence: CASSPGQGALNTEAFF.

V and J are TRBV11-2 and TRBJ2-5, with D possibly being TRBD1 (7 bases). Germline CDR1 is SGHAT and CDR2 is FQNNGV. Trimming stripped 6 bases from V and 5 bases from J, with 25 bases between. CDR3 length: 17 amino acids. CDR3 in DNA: TGTGCCAGCAGGCAGTCGACTATGACAGGGAGCGGGGAGACCCAGTACTTC. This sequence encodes CASRQSTMTGSGETQYF. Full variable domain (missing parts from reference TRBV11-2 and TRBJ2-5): EAGVAQSPRYKIIEKRQSVAFWCNPISGHATLYWYQQILGQGPKLLIQFQNNGVVDDSQLPKDRFSAERLKGVDSTLKIQPAKLEDSAVYLCASRQSTMTGSGETQYFGPGTRLLVL.

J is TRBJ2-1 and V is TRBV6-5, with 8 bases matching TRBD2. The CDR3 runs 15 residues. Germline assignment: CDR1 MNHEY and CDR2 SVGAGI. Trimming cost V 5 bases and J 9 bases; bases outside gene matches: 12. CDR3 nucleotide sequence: TGTGCCAGCAGTGCAGGAAGCGGGAGCGCCCGTGAGCAGTTCTTC. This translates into CASSAGSGSAREQFF.

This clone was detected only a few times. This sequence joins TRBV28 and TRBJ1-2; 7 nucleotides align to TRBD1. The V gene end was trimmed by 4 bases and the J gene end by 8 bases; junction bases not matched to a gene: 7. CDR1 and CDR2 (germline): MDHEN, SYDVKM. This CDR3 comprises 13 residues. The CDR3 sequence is CASSSFDRVGYTF. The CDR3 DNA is TGTGCCAGCAGTTCCTTTGACAGGGTGGGCTACACCTTC.

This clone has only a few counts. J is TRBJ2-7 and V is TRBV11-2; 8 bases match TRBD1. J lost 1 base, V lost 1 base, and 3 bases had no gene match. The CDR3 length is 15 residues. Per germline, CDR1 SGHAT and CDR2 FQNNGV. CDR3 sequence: CASSLGRTGSYEQYF. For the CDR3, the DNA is TGTGCCAGCAGCTTAGGACGGACAGGGTCCTACGAGCAGTACTTC.

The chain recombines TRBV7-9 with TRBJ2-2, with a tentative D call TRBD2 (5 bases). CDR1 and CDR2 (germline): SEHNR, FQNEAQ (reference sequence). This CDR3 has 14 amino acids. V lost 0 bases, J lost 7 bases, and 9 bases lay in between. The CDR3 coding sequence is TGTGCCAGCAGCTTAGCGGGAGTCGACGGGGAGCTGTTTTTT. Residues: CASSLAGVDGELFF.

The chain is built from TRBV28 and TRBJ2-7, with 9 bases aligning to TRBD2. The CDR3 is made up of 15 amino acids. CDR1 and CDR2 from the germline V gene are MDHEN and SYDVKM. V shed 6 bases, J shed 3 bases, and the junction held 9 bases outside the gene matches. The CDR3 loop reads CASRQRLAVFYEQYF. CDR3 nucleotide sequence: TGTGCCAGCAGACAAAGACTAGCGGTATTCTACGAGCAGTACTTC.

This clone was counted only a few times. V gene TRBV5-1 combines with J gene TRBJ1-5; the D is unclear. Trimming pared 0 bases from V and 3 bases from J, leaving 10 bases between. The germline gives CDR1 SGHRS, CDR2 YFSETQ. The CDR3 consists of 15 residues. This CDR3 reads CASSLDVGNNQPQHF. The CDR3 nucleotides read TGCGCCAGCAGCTTGGATGTCGGGAACAATCAGCCCCAGCATTTT.

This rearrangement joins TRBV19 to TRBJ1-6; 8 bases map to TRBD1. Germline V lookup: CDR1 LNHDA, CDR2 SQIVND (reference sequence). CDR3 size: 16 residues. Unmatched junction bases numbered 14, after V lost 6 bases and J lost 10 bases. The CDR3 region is CASSLLSGQGRSPLHF. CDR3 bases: TGTGCCAGTAGCCTGCTCTCCGGACAGGGTAGATCACCCCTCCACTTT.

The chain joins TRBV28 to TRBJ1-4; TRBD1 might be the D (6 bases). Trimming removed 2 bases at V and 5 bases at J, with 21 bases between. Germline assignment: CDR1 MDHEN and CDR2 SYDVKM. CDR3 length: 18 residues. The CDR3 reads CASSLIIGQGRRNEKLFF. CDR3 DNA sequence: TGTGCCAGCAGTTTAATTATCGGGCAGGGGCGACGAAATGAAAAACTGTTTTTT.

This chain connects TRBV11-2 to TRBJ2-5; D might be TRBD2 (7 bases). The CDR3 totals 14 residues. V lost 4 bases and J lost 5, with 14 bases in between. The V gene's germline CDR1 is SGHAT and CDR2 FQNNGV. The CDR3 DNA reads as TGTGCCAGCAGCTATCTCTGGGGGGGCGAGACCCAGTACTTC. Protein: CASSYLWGGETQYF.

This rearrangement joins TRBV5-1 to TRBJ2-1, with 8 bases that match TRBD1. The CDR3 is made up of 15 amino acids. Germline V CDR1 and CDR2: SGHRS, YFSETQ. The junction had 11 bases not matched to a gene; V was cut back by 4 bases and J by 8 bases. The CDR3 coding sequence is TGCGCCAGCAGCCCAGGGGGCGGGATGGGGGATGAGCAGTTCTTC. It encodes CASSPGGGMGDEQFF.

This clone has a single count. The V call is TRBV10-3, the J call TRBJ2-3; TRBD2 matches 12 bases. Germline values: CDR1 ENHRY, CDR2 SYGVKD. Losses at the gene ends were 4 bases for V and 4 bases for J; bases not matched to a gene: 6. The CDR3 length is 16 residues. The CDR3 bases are TGTGCCATCAGTGTCCCCCTAGCGGGAGGGCCAGATACGCAGTATTTT. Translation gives CAISVPLAGGPDTQYF.

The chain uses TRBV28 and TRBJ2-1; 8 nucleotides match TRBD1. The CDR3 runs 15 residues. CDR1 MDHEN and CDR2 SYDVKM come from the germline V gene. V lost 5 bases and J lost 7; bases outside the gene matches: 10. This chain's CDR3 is CASSPGQATPNEQFF. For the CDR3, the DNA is TGTGCCAGCAGTCCGGGACAGGCTACTCCTAATGAGCAGTTCTTC.

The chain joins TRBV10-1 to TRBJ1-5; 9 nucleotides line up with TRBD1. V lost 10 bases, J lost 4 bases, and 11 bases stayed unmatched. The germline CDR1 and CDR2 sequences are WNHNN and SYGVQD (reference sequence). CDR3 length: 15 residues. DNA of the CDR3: TGCGCCAACAGCCGGGACAGGGAGCCTAATCAGCCCCAGCATTTT. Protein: CANSRDREPNQPQHF.

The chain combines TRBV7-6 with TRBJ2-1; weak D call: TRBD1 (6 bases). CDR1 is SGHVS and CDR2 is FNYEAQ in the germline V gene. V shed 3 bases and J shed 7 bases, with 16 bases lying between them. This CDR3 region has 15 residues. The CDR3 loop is CASSFSRGTVNEQFF. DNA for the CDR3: TGTGCCAGCAGCTTTAGTAGGGGGACGGTTAATGAGCAGTTCTTC.

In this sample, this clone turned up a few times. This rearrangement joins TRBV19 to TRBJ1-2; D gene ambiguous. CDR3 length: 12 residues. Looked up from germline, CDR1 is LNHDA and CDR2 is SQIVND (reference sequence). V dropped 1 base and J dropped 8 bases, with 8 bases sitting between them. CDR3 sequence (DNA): TGTGCCAGTAGTATAGTCGGGGAAGGCTACACCTTC. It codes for CASSIVGEGYTF.

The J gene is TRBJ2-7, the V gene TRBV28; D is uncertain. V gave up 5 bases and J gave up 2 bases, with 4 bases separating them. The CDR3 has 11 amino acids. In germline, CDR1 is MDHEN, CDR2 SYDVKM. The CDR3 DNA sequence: TGTGCCAGCAGTGAGGCCTACGAGCAGTACTTC. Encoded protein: CASSEAYEQYF.

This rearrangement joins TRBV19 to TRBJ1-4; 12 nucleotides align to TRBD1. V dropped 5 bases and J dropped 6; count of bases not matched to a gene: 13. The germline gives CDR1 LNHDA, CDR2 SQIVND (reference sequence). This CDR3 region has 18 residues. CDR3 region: CASSPGTGGSTFDEKLFF. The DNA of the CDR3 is TGTGCCAGTAGTCCAGGGACAGGGGGCTCCACTTTTGATGAAAAACTGTTTTTT.

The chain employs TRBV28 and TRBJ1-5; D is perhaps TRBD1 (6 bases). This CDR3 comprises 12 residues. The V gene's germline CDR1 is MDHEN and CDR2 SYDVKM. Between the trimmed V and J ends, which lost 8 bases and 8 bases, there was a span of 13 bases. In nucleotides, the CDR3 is TGTGCCAGCTCTCGGACAGCCGAGCCCCAGCATTTT. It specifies CASSRTAEPQHF.

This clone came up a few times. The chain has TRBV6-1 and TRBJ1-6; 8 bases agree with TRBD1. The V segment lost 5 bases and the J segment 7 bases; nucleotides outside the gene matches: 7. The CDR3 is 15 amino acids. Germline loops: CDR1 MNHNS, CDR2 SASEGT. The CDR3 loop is CASSIRDRQNSPLHF. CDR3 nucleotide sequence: TGTGCCAGCAGTATACGGGACAGGCAAAATTCACCCCTCCACTTT.

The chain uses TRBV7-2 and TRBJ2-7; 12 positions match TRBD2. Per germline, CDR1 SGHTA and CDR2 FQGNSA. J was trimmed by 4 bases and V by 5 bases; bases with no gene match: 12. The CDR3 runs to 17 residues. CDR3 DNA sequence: TGTGCCAGCAGCAGACAACTAGCGGGGGGCATACATTACGAGCAGTACTTC. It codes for CASSRQLAGGIHYEQYF.

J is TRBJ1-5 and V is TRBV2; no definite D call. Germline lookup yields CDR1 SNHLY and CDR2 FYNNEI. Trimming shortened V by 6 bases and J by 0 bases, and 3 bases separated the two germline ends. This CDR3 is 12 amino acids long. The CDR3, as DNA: TGTGCCAGCAGCCTTAGCAATCAGCCCCAGCATTTT. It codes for CASSLSNQPQHF.

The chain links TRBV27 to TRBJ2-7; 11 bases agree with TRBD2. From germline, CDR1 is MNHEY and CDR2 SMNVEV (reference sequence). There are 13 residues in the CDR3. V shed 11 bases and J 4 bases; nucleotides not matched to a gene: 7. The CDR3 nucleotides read TGTGCCTCCAGACTAGCGGGATTTTACGAGCAGTACTTC. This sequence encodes CASRLAGFYEQYF.